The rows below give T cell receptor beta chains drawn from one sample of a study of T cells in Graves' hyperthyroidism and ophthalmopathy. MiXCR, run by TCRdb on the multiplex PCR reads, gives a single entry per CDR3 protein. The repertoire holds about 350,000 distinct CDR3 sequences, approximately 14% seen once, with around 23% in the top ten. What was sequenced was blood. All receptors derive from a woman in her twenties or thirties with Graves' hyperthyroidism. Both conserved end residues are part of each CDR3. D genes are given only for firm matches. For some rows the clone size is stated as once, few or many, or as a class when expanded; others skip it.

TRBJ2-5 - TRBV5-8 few CASSLGGGPGETQYF TGTGCCAGCAGCTTAGGGGGAGGTCCCGGAGAGACCCAGTACTTC
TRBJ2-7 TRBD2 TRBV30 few CAWSVGRGYEQYF TGTGCCTGGAGTGTGGGGCGGGGGTACGAGCAGTACTTC
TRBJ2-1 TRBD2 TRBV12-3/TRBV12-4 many CASQGSSGESGEQFF TGTGCCAGCCAGGGGTCTAGCGGGGAGTCAGGGGAGCAGTTCTTC
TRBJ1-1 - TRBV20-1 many CSASPTGAFF TGCAGTGCTAGCCCCACGGGAGCTTTCTTT
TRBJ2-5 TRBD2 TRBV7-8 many CASSLVGGSGETQYF TGTGCCAGCAGCTTAGTCGGCGGGAGCGGTGAGACCCAGTACTTC
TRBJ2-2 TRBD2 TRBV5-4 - CASSFGPKLAEENTGELFF TGTGCCAGCAGCTTCGGTCCCAAACTAGCGGAAGAGAACACCGGGGAGCTGTTTTTT
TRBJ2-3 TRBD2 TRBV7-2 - CASSLVPLLAGGYGPRVSDTQYF TGTGCCAGCAGCTTAGTGCCTCTACTAGCGGGAGGTTACGGGCCACGGGTCTCAGATACGCAGTATTTT
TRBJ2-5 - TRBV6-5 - CASSYSGGRQETQYF TGTGCCAGCAGTTACTCGGGCGGACGCCAAGAGACCCAGTACTTC
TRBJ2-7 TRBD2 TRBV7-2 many CASSYSGRARYEQYF TGTGCCAGCAGTTACAGCGGGAGGGCGCGCTACGAGCAGTACTTC
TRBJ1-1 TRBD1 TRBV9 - CASSVGGQGSEAFF TGTGCCAGCAGCGTAGGGGGACAGGGCTCTGAAGCTTTCTTT
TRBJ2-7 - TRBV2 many CASSGRAAMTTEQYF TGTGCCAGCAGTGGGAGAGCGGCCATGACTACGGAGCAGTACTTC
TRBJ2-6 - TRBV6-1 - CAIFSGSGANVLTF TGTGCCATCTTCTCAGGCTCTGGGGCCAACGTCCTGACTTTC
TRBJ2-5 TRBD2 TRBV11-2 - CASSLVAGLQETQYF TGTGCCAGCAGCTTAGTAGCGGGACTACAAGAGACCCAGTACTTC
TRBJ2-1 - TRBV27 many CASSFQFVGIVSYNEQFF TGTGCCAGCAGTTTCCAATTTGTCGGGATCGTCTCCTACAATGAGCAGTTCTTC
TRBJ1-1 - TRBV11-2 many CASSSLGGTLRAFF TGTGCCAGCAGCTCCCTAGGGGGGACACTGAGAGCTTTCTTT